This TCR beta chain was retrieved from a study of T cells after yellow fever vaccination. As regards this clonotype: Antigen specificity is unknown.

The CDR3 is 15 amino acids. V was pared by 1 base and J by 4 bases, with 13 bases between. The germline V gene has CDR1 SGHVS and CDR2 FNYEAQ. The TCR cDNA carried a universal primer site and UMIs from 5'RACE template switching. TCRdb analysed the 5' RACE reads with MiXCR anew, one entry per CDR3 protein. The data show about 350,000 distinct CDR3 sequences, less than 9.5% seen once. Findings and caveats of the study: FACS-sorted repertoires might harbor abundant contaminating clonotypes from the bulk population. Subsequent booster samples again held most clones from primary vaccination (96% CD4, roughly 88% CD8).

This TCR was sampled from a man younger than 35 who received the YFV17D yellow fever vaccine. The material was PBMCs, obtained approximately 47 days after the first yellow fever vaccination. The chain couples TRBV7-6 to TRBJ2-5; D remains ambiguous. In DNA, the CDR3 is TGTGCCAGCAGCTTAGGGGCAGAGGTGGGAGAGACCCAGTACTTC. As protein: CASSLGAEVGETQYF.